The sequence of this T cell receptor (beta chain) was determined in a study of blood T cell repertoires in COVID-19 (TCRdb year 2020). Study-level background: Samples covering the acute and convalescent phases of COVID-19 were provided by collaborators in the United States, Italy and Spain. The prospective study material was composed of cDNA or gDNA derived from T cells, B-cell-depleted T cells, or PBMCs. The dataset comprised deeply sampled blood TCRbeta repertoires from subjects exposed to, actively infected with, or recovered from COVID-19. The repertoires were made available in a free public database intended to serve as a resource for research on the immune response to SARS-CoV-2. The samples were drawn from two sources: the first 160 participants of the ongoing ImmuneRACE study, and fewer than 1,500 subjects contributed by 6 global collaborators. Sample metadata almost always included a de-identified subject ID, COVID-19 status, age in years and sex. Where available, HLA class I and class II types were obtained from metadata supplied by the sample provider rather than from assay-based typing.

The collaborating institutions used their own protocols to collect whole blood in K2EDTA tubes. For TCRbeta analysis, collaborators shipped samples as frozen whole blood, isolated PBMCs, or DNA extracted from either of those sample types. Looking up the germline V gene (reference sequence) yields CDR1 SGHNT and CDR2 YYREEE. The junction shows trimming of 2 bases on V and 4 bases on J, and the gene matches do not reach 7 bases of it. The CDR3 holds 17 amino acids from the cysteine to the phenylalanine. Just CDR3 DNA is preserved here, 51 bases in frame from base 1. The immunoSEQ Assay, a bias-controlled multiplex PCR, was used to amplify TCRbeta CDR3 regions from genomic DNA. Per the original workflow: The number of nucleated cells in each sample was estimated by amplification of reference gene primers within the assay. Sequence reads were collapsed and filtered to measure the absolute abundance of every unique TCRbeta CDR3 rearrangement. Productive Simpson clonality was computed per sample as the square root of Simpson's diversity index over productive rearrangements. TCRdb holds this immuneACCESS table with in-frame rearrangements only. Some clones are missing; in checked studies, unresolved V genes explain under half, and the rest has no known cause. V, J and clone size are those of that table, while D and trimming were read from the DNA. The table for this sample lists 220,000 or so clones; 80% of them were counted only once. Clones ranked in the top ten supply around 5.8% of the sample.

On the study overall, not on this receptor specifically: The amount of clinical and demographic metadata varied by source and participant and was provided uncurated.

Points on this clone: The antigen it recognizes is unknown. The input lacks base qualities; no much larger clone sits a single base away.

The sequence is built from TRBV5-4 and TRBJ2-3, with 13 bases aligning to TRBD2. Sequencing used peripheral blood. This receptor was identified in a woman aged 65 to 85 with acute or convalescent COVID-19. In nucleotides, the sequence is TGTGCCAGCAGCTTCGGACTAGCGGGAGCCCGGGCAGATACGCAGTATTTT. Translated, this gives CASSFGLAGARADTQYF.